The entry below gives a single T cell receptor (beta chain) sequence along with its context. The sample originates from a study of blood T cell repertoires in COVID-19. Study information: Acute and convalescent COVID-19 specimens originated in the United States, Italy and Spain.

TCRdb's copy holds only in-frame clones and misses some; the assay was immunoSEQ multiplex PCR. Of under 300,000 clones in the sample, nearly 90% are singletons; the top ten hold 4% to 5%. Germline loops: CDR1 MNHEY, CDR2 SVGAGI. The CDR3 spans 15 residues. J gave up 9 bases and V 4 bases, and 7 bases lay outside the gene matches. This clonotype originated in a woman in her 40s who had recovered from COVID-19. The V and J genes are TRBV6-5 and TRBJ2-1, with 12 bases fitting TRBD1. Sequenced sample: peripheral blood. CDR3 DNA sequence: TGTGCCAGCAGTTCGGGACAGGGGGCGAAGGGTGAGCAGTTCTTC. It specifies CASSSGQGAKGEQFF.